These T cell receptor beta chains were read from a single sample in a study of blood T cells in healthy people across ages. MiXCR was run by TCRdb on the 5' RACE reads, yielding one entry per CDR3 protein. The repertoire holds roughly 2 million distinct CDR3 sequences, with about 50% as singletons. Material for sequencing was blood. These receptor sequences come from a woman in her forties in good health. Both conserved end residues are part of each CDR3. Each record gives: J gene, clone size, V gene, D gene, CDR3 protein, CDR3 DNA. The D gene is left open where the match is weak. Size tells how often a clone was seen (once, few, many) or the class of an expanded clone, and some rows leave it out.

TRBJ2-4,NA,TRBV7-2,TRBD2,CASSETSGRGIQYF,TGTGCCAGCAGCGAGACTAGCGGGCGGGGCATTCAGTACTTC
TRBJ1-2,NA,TRBV12-3/TRBV12-4,TRBD1,CASSSGRDRVVYGYTF,TGTGCCAGCAGCTCTGGGAGGGACAGGGTAGTCTATGGCTACACCTTC
TRBJ1-5,NA,TRBV7-2,NA,CASSLERGRLTQPQHF,TGTGCCAGCAGCTTAGAGCGGGGGCGCCTAACTCAGCCCCAGCATTTT
TRBJ2-1,NA,TRBV7-8,TRBD2,CASRLGTSGAFNEQFF,TGTGCCAGCAGGCTCGGGACTAGCGGGGCCTTCAATGAGCAGTTCTTC
TRBJ1-6,NA,TRBV6-2/TRBV6-3,NA,CASRPPNSPLHF,TGTGCCAGCAGGCCCCCGAATTCACCCCTCCACTTT
TRBJ1-2,NA,TRBV7-8,NA,CASTPGGNRGYTF,TGTGCCAGCACCCCCGGGGGCAATCGAGGCTACACCTTC
TRBJ2-3,NA,TRBV29-1,TRBD2,CSVEDPRGGPNTQYF,TGCAGCGTTGAAGATCCGCGGGGGGGCCCGAATACGCAGTATTTT
TRBJ2-3,NA,TRBV30,NA,CAWSVGTRGGTDTQYF,TGTGCCTGGAGTGTCGGGACCCGGGGTGGAACAGATACGCAGTATTTT
TRBJ1-1,NA,TRBV28,NA,CASSLPGAEDFF,TGTGCCAGCAGTCTACCGGGCGCCGAAGATTTCTTT
TRBJ2-5,NA,TRBV5-1,NA,CASSLATGHQGTQYF,TGCGCCAGCAGCTTGGCCACAGGGCATCAAGGGACCCAGTACTTC
TRBJ2-7,few,TRBV12-3/TRBV12-4,TRBD2,CASRGLAGGIQYF,TGTGCCAGCAGGGGACTAGCGGGGGGGATCCAGTACTTC
TRBJ2-5,few,TRBV20-1,NA,CSASGGPLSQYF,TGCAGTGCTAGCGGGGGCCCCTTATCCCAGTACTTC
TRBJ2-5,NA,TRBV7-2,TRBD2,CASSLIGSSGVGETQYF,TGTGCCAGCAGCTTGATCGGGTCTAGCGGGGTGGGAGAGACCCAGTACTTC
TRBJ2-5,NA,TRBV12-3/TRBV12-4,TRBD1,CASQNRQGAFETQYF,TGTGCCAGCCAGAACCGACAGGGGGCTTTTGAGACCCAGTACTTC
TRBJ1-1,NA,TRBV25-1,NA,CASSGLSRGVMNTEAFF,TGTGCCAGCAGTGGGTTAAGTAGGGGAGTGATGAACACTGAAGCTTTCTTT
TRBJ2-3,NA,TRBV12-3/TRBV12-4,NA,CASSWGFPDTQYF,TGTGCCAGCAGTTGGGGTTTCCCAGATACGCAGTATTTT
TRBJ1-5,NA,TRBV6-5,NA,CASSSRHLNQPQHF,TGTGCCAGCAGTTCACGACACCTCAATCAACCCCAGCATTTT
TRBJ2-6,few,TRBV6-5,TRBD1,CASSYEGAEGANVLTF,TGTGCCAGCAGTTACGAGGGGGCAGAGGGGGCCAACGTCCTGACTTTC
TRBJ1-2,few,TRBV7-2,TRBD1,CASSLANPGQDLNYGYTF,TGTGCCAGCAGCTTAGCGAACCCCGGACAGGACCTAAACTATGGCTACACCTTC
TRBJ2-7,once,TRBV15,NA,CATSSGSQATQYF,TGTGCCACCAGCAGTGGGTCACAGGCCACCCAGTACTTC
TRBJ2-3,NA,TRBV18,NA,CASSPTLGADTQYF,TGTGCCAGCTCACCGACACTCGGAGCAGATACGCAGTATTTT
TRBJ2-6,few,TRBV12-3/TRBV12-4,NA,CASSSPVWMPTSGANVLTF,TGTGCCAGCAGCTCCCCAGTCTGGATGCCTACCTCTGGGGCCAACGTCCTGACTTTC
TRBJ2-3,few,TRBV7-2,TRBD2,CASSLAITSGVNADTQYF,TGTGCCAGCAGCTTAGCCATTACTAGCGGGGTAAACGCAGATACGCAGTATTTT
TRBJ2-5,few,TRBV7-9,NA,CASSFIAVGETQYF,TGTGCCAGCAGCTTTATAGCGGTAGGGGAGACCCAGTACTTC
TRBJ1-2,few,TRBV27,TRBD1,CASREGGTARNYGYTF,TGTGCCAGCAGAGAAGGGGGGACAGCTAGAAACTATGGCTACACCTTC
TRBJ1-2,NA,TRBV7-9,TRBD1,CASSPDRVWYGYTF,TGTGCCAGCAGCCCGGACAGGGTCTGGTATGGCTACACCTTC
TRBJ2-5,NA,TRBV20-1,NA,CSARFRVGYEQYF,TGCAGTGCTAGATTCAGGGTCGGCTATGAGCAGTACTTC
TRBJ2-7,NA,TRBV20-1,NA,CSARVQVNEQYF,TGCAGTGCTAGAGTACAGGTTAACGAGCAGTACTTC
TRBJ1-1,once,TRBV7-8,NA,CASSSPGRTNTEAFF,TGTGCCAGCAGCTCCCCCGGGCGTACGAACACTGAAGCTTTCTTT
TRBJ2-3,NA,TRBV20-1,TRBD2,CSAAQLAGATDTQYF,TGCAGTGCCGCCCAACTAGCGGGGGCCACAGATACGCAGTATTTT
TRBJ2-7,NA,TRBV4-3,TRBD1,CASSRKGGGEQYF,TGCGCCAGCAGCCGAAAAGGGGGCGGCGAGCAGTACTTC
TRBJ2-1,few,TRBV6-2/TRBV6-3,TRBD2,CASRTSGGAANEQFF,TGTGCCAGCAGAACTAGCGGGGGGGCCGCTAATGAGCAGTTCTTC
TRBJ1-5,NA,TRBV6-2/TRBV6-3,NA,CASSYRRDLQPQHF,TGTGCCAGCAGTTACAGACGGGACCTTCAGCCCCAGCATTTT
TRBJ1-2,NA,TRBV20-1,TRBD1,CSARRQGEGGYTF,TGCAGTGCTAGAAGACAGGGGGAAGGTGGCTACACCTTC
TRBJ1-2,NA,TRBV20-1,NA,CSARRRGAQKGYTF,TGCAGTGCTAGGCGACGTGGGGCGCAGAAGGGCTACACCTTC
TRBJ2-5,NA,TRBV20-1,NA,CSAKDSEVIGTQYF,TGCAGTGCTAAGGACAGCGAAGTAATCGGGACCCAGTACTTC
TRBJ2-5,once,TRBV12-3/TRBV12-4,TRBD1,CASSGGQGGRNEQYF,TGTGCCAGCAGCGGGGGACAGGGAGGGCGTAATGAGCAGTACTTC
TRBJ2-3,NA,TRBV6-2/TRBV6-3,NA,CASGPSPGPIDTQYF,TGTGCCAGCGGCCCCTCGCCTGGTCCGATAGATACGCAGTATTTT
TRBJ2-7,NA,TRBV27,NA,CASSPDSGVDEQYF,TGTGCCAGCAGTCCAGATTCCGGAGTCGACGAGCAGTACTTC
TRBJ2-5,few,TRBV9,TRBD2,CASSVATSGGYQETQYF,TGTGCCAGCAGCGTAGCTACTAGCGGGGGGTACCAAGAGACCCAGTACTTC
TRBJ2-1,NA,TRBV20-1,TRBD2,CSARQSGGAYNEQFF,TGCAGTGCTAGACAAAGCGGGGGGGCCTACAATGAGCAGTTCTTC
TRBJ1-1,NA,TRBV5-1,NA,CASSGRGVAFF,TGCGCCAGCAGCGGACGGGGGGTAGCTTTCTTT